This T cell receptor (beta chain) is from a study of identical twins. Whole-study results and caveats: Potential partial confounding of zero-insertion analyses by invariant MAIT and iNKT cells was noted. Excess twin sharing in beta out-of-frame sequences was weaker.

Each donor was a healthy Caucasian. Trimming took off 6 bases at V and 6 bases at J, with 22 bases between the two ends. The CDR3 consists of 16 residues. The germline V gene has CDR1 WSHSY and CDR2 SAAADI. Turning to this clonotype: The target antigen is unknown.

Template switching created a universal primer site, and the cDNA included unique molecular identifiers. TCRdb re-analysed the 5' RACE reads in MiXCR, keeping a single row per CDR3 protein. The data contain around 220,000 distinct CDR3 sequences, over 13% of them singletons. V is TRBV10-2 and J is TRBJ2-3, with TRBD1 as a possible D gene (6 bases). The sample was memory (CD45RO+) T cells sorted from blood. The receptor comes from a woman younger than 35 in good health. CDR3 DNA sequence: TGCGCCAGCAGGACGGACAGCCCTAGGAAGGCGGATACGCAGTATTTT. This sequence encodes CASRTDSPRKADTQYF.